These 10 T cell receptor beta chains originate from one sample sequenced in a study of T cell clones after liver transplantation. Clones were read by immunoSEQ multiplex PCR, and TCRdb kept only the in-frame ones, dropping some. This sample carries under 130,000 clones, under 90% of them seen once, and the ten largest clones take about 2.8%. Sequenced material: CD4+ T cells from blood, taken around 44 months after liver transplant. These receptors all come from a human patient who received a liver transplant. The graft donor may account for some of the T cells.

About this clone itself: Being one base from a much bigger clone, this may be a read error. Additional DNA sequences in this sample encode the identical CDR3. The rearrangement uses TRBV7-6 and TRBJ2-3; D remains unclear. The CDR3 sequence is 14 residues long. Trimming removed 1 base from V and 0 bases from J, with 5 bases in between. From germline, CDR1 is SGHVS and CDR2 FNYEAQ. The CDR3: CASSLVGSTDTQYF. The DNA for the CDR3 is TGTGCCAGCAGCTTAGTAGGGAGCACAGATACGCAGTATTTT.

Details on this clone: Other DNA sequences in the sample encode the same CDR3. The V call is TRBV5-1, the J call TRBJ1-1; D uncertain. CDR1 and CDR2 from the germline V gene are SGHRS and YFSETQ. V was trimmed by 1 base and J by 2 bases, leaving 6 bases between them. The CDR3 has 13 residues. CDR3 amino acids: CASSLTVNTEAFF. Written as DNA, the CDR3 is TGCGCCAGCAGCTTGACAGTTAACACTGAAGCTTTCTTT.

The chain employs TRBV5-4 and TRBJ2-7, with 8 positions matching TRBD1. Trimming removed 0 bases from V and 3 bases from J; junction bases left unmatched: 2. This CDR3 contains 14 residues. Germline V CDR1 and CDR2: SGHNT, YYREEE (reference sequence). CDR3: CASSLGGTGYEQYF. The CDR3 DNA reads TGTGCCAGCAGCTTGGGGGGGACAGGCTACGAGCAGTACTTC.

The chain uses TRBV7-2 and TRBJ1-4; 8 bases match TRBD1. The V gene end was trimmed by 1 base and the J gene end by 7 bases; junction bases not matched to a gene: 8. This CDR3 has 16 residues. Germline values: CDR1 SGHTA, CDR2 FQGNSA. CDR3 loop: CASSLEQGVLGEKLFF. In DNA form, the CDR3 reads TGTGCCAGCAGCTTAGAACAGGGGGTTTTGGGTGAAAAACTGTTTTTT. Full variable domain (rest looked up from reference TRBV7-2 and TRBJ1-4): GAGVSQSPSNKVTEKGKDVELRCDPISGHTALYWYRQSLGQGLEFLIYFQGNSAPDKSGLPSDRFSAERTGGSVSTLTIQRTQQEDSAVYLCASSLEQGVLGEKLFFGSGTQLSVL.

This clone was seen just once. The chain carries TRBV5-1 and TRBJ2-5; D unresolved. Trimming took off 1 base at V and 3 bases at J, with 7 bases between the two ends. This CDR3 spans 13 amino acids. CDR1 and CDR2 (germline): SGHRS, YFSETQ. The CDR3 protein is CASSLNGKETQYF. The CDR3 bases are TGCGCCAGCAGCTTGAATGGGAAAGAGACCCAGTACTTC. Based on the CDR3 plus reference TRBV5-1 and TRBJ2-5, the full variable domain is KAGVTQTPRYLIKTRGQQVTLSCSPISGHRSVSWYQQTPGQGLQFLFEYFSETQRNKGNFPGRFSGRQFSNSRSEMNVSTLELGDSALYLCASSLNGKETQYFGPGTRLLVL.

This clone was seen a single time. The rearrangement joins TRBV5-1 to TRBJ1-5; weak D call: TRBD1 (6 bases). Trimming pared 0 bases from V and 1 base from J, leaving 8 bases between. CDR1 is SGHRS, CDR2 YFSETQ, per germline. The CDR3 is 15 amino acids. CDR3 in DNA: TGCGCCAGCAGCTTGGCAGGGGCGAGCAATCAGCCCCAGCATTTT. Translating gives CASSLAGASNQPQHF.

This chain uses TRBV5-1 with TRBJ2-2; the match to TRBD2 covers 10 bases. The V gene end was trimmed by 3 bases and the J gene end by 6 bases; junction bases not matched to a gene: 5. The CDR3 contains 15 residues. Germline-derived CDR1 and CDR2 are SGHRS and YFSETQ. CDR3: CASSWPGTSAGELFF. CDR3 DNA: TGCGCCAGCAGCTGGCCCGGGACTAGCGCCGGGGAGCTGTTTTTT.

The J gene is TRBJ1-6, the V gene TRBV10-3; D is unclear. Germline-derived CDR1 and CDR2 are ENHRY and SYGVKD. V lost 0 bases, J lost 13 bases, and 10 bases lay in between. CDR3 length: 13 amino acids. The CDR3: CAISESDEAPLHF. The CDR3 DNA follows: TGTGCCATCAGTGAGTCGGACGAGGCCCCCCTCCACTTT.

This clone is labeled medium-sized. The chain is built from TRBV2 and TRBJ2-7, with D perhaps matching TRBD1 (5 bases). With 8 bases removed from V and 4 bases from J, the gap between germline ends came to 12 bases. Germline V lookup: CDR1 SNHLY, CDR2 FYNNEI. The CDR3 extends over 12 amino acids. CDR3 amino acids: CASRQGDYEQYF. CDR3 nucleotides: TGTGCCAGCCGCCAGGGTGATTACGAGCAGTACTTC.

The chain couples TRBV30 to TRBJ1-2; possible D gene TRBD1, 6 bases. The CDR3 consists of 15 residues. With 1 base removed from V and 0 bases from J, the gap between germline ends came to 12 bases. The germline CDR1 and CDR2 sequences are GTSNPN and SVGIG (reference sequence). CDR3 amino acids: CAWSDPRTANYGYTF. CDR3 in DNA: TGTGCCTGGAGTGACCCAAGGACAGCTAACTATGGCTACACCTTC.